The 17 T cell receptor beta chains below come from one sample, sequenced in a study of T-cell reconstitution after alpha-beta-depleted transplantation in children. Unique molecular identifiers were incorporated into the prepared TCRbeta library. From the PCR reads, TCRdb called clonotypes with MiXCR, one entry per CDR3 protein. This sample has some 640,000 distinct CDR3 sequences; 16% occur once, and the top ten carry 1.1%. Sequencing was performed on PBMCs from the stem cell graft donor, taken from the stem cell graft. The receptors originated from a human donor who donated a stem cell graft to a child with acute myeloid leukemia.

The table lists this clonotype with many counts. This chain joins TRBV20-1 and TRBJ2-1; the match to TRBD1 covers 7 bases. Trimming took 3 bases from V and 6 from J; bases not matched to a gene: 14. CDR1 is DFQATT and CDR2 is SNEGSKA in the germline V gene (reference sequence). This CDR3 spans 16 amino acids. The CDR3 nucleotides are TGCAGTGCTAGTAAGGTTTCGGGACAGCTCGGCAATGAGCAGTTCTTC. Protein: CSASKVSGQLGNEQFF.

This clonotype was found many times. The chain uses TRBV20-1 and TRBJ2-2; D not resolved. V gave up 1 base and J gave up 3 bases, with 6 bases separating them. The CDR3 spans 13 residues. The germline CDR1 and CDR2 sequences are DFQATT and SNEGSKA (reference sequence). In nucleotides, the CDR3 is TGCAGTGCTAGAGGACTGTACACCGGGGAGCTGTTTTTT. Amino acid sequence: CSARGLYTGELFF.

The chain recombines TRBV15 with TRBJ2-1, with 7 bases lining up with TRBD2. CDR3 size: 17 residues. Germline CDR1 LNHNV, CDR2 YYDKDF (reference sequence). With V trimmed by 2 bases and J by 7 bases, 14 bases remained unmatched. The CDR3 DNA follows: TGTGCCACCAGCAGAAGATCTGGGGACTACCCGGGGAATGAGCAGTTCTTC. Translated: CATSRRSGDYPGNEQFF.

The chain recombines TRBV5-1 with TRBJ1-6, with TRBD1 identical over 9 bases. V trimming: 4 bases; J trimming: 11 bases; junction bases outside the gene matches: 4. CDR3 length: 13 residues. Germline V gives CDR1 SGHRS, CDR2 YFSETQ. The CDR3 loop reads CASSTGGRAPLHF. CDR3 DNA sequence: TGCGCCAGCAGCACAGGGGGCAGGGCACCCCTCCACTTT. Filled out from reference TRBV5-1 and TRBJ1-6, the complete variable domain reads KAGVTQTPRYLIKTRGQQVTLSCSPISGHRSVSWYQQTPGQGLQFLFEYFSETQRNKGNFPGRFSGRQFSNSRSEMNVSTLELGDSALYLCASSTGGRAPLHFGNGTRLTVT.

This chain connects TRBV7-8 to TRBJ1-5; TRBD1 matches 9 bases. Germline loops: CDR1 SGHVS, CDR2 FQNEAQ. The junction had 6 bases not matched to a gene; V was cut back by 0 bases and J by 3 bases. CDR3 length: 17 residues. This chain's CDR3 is CASSLALGQGHNQPQHF. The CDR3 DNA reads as TGTGCCAGCAGCTTAGCCTTGGGACAGGGTCACAATCAGCCCCAGCATTTT. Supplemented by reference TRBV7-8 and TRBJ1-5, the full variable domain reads GAGVSQSPRYKVAKRGQDVALRCDPISGHVSLFWYQQALGQGPEFLTYFQNEAQLDKSGLPSDRFFAERPEGSVSTLKIQRTQQEDSAVYLCASSLALGQGHNQPQHFGDGTRLSIL.

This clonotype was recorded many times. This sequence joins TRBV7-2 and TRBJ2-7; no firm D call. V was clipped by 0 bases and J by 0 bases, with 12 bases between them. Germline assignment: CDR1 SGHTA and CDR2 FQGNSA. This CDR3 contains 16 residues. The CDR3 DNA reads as TGTGCCAGCAGCTTAGCAAGTACATACGGCTCCTACGAGCAGTACGTC. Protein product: CASSLASTYGSYEQYV.

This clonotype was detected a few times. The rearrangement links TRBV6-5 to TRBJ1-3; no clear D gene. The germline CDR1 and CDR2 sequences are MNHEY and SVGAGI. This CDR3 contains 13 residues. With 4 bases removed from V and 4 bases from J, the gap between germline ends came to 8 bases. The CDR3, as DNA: TGTGCCAGCAGTTCGACTGAGGGAAACACCATATATTTT. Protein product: CASSSTEGNTIYF.

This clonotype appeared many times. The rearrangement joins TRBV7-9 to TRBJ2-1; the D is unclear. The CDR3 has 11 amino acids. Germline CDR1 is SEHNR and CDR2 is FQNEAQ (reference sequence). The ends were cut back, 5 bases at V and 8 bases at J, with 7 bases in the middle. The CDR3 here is CASSPLDEQFF. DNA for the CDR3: TGTGCCAGCAGCCCTTTGGATGAGCAGTTCTTC.

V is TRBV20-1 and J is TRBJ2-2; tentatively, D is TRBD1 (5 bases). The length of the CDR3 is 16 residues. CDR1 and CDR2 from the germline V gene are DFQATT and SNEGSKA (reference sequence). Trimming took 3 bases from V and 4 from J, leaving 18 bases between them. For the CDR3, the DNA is TGCAGTGCTAGCAGAAGCCCCCCCAGGGTCACCGGGGAGCTGTTTTTT. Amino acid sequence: CSASRSPPRVTGELFF.

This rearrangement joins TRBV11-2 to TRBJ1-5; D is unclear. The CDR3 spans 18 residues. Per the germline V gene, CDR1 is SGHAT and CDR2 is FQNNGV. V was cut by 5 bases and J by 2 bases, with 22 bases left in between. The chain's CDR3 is CASSLILTAGRGNQPQHF. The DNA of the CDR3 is TGTGCCAGCAGCCTAATATTGACTGCGGGGAGGGGCAATCAGCCCCAGCATTTT.

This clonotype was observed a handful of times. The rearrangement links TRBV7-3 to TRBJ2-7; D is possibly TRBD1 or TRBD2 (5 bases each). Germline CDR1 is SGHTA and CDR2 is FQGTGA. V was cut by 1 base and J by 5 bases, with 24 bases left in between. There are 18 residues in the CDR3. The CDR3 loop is CASSLKPPMGVGFDEQYF. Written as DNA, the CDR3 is TGTGCCAGCAGCTTAAAGCCCCCGATGGGGGTGGGTTTCGACGAGCAGTACTTC.

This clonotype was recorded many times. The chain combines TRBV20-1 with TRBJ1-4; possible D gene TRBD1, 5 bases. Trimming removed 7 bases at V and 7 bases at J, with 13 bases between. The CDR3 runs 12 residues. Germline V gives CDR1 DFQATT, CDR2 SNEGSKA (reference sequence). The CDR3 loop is CSVRRGGEKLFF. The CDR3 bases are TGCAGTGTGAGGAGGGGAGGTGAAAAACTGTTTTTT.

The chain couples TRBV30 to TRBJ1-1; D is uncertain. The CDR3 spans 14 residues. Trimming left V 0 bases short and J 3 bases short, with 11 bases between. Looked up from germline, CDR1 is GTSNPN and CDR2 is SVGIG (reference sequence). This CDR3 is CAWSVPGVYTEAFF. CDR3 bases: TGTGCCTGGAGTGTACCCGGGGTGTACACTGAAGCTTTCTTT.

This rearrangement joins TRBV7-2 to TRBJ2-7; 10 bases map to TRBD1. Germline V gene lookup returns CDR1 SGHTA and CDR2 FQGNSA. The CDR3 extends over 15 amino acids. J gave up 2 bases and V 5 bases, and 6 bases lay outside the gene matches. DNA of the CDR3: TGTGCCAGCAGCCTATCCGGGACAGGGGCCTACGAGCAGTACTTC. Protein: CASSLSGTGAYEQYF.

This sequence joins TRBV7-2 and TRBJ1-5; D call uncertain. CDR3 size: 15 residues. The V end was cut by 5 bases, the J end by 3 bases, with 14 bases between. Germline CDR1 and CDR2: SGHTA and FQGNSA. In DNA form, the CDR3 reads TGTGCCAGCAGCCTCGGAAGGGCGAACAATCAGCCCCAGCATTTT. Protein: CASSLGRANNQPQHF.

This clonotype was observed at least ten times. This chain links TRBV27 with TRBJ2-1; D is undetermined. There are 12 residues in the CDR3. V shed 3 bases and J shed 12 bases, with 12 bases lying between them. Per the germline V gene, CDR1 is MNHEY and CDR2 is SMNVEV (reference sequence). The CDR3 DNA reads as TGTGCCAGCAGTTTTCCGCAAGGCGGGCAGTTCTTC. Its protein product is CASSFPQGGQFF.

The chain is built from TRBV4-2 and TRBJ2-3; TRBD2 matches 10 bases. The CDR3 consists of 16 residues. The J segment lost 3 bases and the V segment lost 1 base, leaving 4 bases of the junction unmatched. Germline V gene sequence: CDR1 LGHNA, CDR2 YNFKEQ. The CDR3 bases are TGTGCCAGCAGCCAAGTAGGAGCGGGGGGGACAGATACGCAGTATTTT. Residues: CASSQVGAGGTDTQYF.